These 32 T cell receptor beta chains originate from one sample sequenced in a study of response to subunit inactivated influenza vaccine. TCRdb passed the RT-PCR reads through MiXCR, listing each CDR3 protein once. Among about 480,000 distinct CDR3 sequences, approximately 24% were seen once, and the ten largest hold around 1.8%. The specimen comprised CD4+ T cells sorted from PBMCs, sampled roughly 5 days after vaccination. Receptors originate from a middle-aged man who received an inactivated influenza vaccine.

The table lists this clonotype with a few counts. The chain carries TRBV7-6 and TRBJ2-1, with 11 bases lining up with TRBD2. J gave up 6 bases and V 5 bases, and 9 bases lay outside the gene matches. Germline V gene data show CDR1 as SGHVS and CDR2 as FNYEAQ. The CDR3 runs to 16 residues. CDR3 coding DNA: TGTGCCAGCAGCCTCTCCGGTAGCGGGGGGGTCAATGAGCAGTTCTTC. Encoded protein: CASSLSGSGGVNEQFF.

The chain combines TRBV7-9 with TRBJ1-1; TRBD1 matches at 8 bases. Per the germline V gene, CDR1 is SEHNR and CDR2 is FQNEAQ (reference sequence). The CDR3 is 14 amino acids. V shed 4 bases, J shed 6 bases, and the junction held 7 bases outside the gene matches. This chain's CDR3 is CASSSGGDFSEAFF. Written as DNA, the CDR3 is TGTGCCAGCAGCTCAGGGGGCGATTTCTCTGAAGCTTTCTTT.

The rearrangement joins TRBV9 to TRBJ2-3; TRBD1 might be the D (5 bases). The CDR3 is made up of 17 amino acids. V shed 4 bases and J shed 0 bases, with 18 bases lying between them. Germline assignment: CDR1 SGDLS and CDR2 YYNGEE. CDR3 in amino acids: CASSPQRQTVSTDTQYF. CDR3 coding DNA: TGTGCCAGCAGCCCACAAAGACAGACGGTTAGCACAGATACGCAGTATTTT.

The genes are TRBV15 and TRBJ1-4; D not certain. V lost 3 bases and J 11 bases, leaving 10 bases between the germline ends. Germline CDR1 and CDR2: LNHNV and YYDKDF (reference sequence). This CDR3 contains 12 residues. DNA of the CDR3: TGTGCCACCAGCAGGGACCAGACGAAACTGTTTTTT. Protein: CATSRDQTKLFF.

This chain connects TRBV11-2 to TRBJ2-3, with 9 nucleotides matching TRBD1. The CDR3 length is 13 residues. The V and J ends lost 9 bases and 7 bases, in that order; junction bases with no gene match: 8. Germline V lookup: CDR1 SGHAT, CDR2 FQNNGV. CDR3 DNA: TGTGCCAGTACGGGGACAGGGTTTTATACGCAGTATTTT. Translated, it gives CASTGTGFYTQYF. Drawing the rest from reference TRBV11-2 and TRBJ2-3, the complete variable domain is EAGVAQSPRYKIIEKRQSVAFWCNPISGHATLYWYQQILGQGPKLLIQFQNNGVVDDSQLPKDRFSAERLKGVDSTLKIQPAKLEDSAVYLCASTGTGFYTQYFGPGTRLTVL.

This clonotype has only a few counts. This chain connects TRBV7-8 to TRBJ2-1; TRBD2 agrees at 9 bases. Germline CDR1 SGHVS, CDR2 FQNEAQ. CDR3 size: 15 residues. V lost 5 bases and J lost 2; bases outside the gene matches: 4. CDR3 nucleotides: TGTGCCAGCAGCATGACTAGCGGAGCCTACAATGAGCAGTTCTTC. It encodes CASSMTSGAYNEQFF.

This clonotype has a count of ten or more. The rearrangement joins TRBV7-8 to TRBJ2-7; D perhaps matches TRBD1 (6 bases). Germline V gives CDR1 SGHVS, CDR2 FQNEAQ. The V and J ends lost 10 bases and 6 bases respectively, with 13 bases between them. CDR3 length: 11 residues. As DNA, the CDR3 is TGTGCCACCTCATTAGGGGGCGAGCAGTACTTC. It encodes CATSLGGEQYF.

The CDR3 spells CASSHPARGLDEQFF. The DNA of the CDR3 is TGCGCCAGCAGCCATCCGGCCAGGGGTTTGGATGAGCAGTTCTTC. The chain recombines TRBV4-1 with TRBJ2-1; tentatively, D is TRBD1 (6 bases). V lost 3 bases, J lost 8 bases, and 17 bases lay in between. CDR1 and CDR2 (germline): MGHRA, YSYEKL. This CDR3 region has 15 residues.

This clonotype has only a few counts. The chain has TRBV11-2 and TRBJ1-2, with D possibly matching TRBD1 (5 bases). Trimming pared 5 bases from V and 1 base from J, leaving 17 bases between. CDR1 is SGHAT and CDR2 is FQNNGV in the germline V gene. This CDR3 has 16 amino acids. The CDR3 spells CASSPDGTDYNYGYTF. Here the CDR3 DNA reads TGTGCCAGCAGCCCAGATGGGACCGACTATAACTATGGCTACACCTTC.

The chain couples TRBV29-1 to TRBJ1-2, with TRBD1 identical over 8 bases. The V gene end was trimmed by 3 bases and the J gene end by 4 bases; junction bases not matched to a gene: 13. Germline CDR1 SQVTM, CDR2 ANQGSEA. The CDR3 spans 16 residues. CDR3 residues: CSVDPGQGNSLYGYTF. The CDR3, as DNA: TGCAGCGTTGACCCCGGACAGGGCAATTCTCTCTATGGCTACACCTTC.

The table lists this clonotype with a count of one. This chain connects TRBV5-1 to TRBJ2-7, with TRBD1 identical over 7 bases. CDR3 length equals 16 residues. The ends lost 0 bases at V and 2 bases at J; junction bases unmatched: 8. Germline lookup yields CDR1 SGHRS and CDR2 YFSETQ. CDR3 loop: CASSLASLGTAYEQYF. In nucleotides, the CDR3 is TGCGCCAGCAGCTTGGCAAGCTTGGGGACAGCCTACGAGCAGTACTTC.

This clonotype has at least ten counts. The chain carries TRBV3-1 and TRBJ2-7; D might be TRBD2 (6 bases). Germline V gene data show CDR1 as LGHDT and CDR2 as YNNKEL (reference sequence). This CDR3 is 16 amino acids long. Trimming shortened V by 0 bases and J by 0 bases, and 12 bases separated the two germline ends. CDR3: CASSQDPWRDSYEQYF. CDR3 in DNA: TGTGCCAGCAGCCAAGATCCCTGGAGGGACTCCTACGAGCAGTACTTC.

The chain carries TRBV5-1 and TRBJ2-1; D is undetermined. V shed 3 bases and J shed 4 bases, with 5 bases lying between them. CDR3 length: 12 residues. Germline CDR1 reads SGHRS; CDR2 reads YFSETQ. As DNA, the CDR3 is TGCGCCAGCAGCTACAATTACAATGAGCAGTTCTTC. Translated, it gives CASSYNYNEQFF.

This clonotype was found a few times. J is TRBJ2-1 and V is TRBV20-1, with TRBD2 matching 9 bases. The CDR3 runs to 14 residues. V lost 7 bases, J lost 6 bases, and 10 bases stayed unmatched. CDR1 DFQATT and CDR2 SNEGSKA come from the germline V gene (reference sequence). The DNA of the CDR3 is TGCAGTGTTGCTATGACTAGCGGACTCAATGAGCAGTTCTTC. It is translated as CSVAMTSGLNEQFF.

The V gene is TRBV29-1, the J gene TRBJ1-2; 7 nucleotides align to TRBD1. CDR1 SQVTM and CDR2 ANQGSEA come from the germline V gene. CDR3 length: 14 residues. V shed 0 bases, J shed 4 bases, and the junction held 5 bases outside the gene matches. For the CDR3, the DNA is TGCAGCGTTGAAGATCGTCAGGGGGGCTATGGCTACACCTTC. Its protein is CSVEDRQGGYGYTF.

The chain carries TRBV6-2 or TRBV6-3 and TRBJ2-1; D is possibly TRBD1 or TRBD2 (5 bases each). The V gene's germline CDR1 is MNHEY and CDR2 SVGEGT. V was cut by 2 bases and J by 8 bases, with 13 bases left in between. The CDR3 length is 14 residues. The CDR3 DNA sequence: TGTGCCAGCAGTTACCGGTGGGGGTGGGATGAGCAGTTCTTC. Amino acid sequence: CASSYRWGWDEQFF.

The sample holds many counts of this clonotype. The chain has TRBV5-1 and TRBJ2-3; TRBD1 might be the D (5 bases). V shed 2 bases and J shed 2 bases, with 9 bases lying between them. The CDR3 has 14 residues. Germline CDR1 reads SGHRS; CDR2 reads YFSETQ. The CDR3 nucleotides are TGCGCCAGCAGCTTCGCGACAGTCACAGATACGCAGTATTTT. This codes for CASSFATVTDTQYF.

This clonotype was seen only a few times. The CDR3, as DNA: TGCGCCAGCAGCCACGGGACTAGCGGGATGAATGAGCAGTTCTTC. Amino acids: CASSHGTSGMNEQFF. The chain joins TRBV5-1 to TRBJ2-1, with 13 positions matching TRBD2. V lost 4 bases, J lost 7 bases, and 5 bases stayed unmatched. Per the germline V gene, CDR1 is SGHRS and CDR2 is YFSETQ. This CDR3 comprises 15 residues.

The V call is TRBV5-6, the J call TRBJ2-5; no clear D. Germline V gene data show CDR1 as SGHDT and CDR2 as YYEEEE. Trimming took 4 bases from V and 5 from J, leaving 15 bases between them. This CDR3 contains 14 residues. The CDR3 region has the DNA TGTGCCAGCAGCCCCGGGCTCCTAACGGAGACCCAGTACTTC. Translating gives CASSPGLLTETQYF.

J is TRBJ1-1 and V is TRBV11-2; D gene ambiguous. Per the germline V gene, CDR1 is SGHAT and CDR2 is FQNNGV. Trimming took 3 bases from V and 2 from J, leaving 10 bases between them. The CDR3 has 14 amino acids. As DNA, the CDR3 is TGTGCCAGCAGCTTGATGGTCAGTAACACTGAAGCTTTCTTT. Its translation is CASSLMVSNTEAFF.

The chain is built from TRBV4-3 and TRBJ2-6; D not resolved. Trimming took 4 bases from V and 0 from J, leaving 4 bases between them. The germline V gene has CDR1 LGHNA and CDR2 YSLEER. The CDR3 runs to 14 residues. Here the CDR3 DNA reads TGCGCCAGCAGCCCAAACTCTGGGGCCAACGTCCTGACTTTC. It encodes CASSPNSGANVLTF.

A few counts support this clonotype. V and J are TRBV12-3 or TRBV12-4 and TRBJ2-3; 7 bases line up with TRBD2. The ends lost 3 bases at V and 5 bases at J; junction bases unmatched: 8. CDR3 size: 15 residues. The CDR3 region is CASSFGGLKRDTQYF. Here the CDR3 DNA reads TGTGCCAGCAGTTTCGGGGGACTAAAAAGAGATACGCAGTATTTT.

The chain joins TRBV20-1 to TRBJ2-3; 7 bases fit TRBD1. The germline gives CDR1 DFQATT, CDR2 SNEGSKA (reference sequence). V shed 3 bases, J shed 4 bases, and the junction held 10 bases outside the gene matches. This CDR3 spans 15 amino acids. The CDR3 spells CSASPPPGTADTQYF. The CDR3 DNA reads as TGCAGTGCTAGTCCACCTCCCGGGACAGCAGATACGCAGTATTTT.

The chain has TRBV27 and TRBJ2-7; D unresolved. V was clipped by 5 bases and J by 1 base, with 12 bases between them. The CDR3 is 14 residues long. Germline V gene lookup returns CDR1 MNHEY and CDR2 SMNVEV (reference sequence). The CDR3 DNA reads TGTGCCAGCAGTCCGAGGTCCCCTTCCTACGAGCAGTACTTC. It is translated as CASSPRSPSYEQYF.

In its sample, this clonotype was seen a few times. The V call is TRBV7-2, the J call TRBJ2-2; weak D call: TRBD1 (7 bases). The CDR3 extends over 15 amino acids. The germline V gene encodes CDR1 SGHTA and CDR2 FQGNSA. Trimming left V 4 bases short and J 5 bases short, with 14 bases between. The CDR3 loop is CASSSRAGGTGELFF. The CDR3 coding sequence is TGTGCCAGCAGCTCCCGGGCAGGGGGGACCGGGGAGCTGTTTTTT.

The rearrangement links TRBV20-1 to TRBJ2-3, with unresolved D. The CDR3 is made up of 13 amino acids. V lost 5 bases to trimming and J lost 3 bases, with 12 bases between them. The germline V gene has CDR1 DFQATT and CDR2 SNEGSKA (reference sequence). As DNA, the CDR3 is TGCAGTGCTTTCCAAAGCGAGACAGATACGCAGTATTTT. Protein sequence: CSAFQSETDTQYF.

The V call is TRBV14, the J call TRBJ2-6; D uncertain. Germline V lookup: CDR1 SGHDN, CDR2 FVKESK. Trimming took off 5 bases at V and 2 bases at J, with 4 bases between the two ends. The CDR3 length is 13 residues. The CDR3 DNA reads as TGTGCCAGCAGCAGAACTGGGGCCAACGTCCTGACTTTC. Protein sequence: CASSRTGANVLTF. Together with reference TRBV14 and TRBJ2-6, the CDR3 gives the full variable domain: EAGVTQFPSHSVIEKGQTVTLRCDPISGHDNLYWYRRVMGKEIKFLLHFVKESKQDESGMPNNRFLAERTGGTYSTLKVQPAELEDSGVYFCASSRTGANVLTFGAGSRLTVL.

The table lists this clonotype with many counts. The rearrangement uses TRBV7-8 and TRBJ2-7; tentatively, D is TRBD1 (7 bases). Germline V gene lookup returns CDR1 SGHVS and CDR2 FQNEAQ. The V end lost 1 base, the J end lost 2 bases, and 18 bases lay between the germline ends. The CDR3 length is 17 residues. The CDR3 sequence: CASSLGGGGTITYEQYF. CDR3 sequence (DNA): TGTGCCAGCAGCTTAGGAGGGGGCGGGACGATAACCTACGAGCAGTACTTC.

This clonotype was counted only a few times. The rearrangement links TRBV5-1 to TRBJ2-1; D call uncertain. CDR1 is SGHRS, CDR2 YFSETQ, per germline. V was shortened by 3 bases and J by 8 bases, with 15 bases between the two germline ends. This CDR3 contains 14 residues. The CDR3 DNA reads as TGCGCCAGCAGCTCCCAGGATGGCCGGCATGAGCAGTTCTTC. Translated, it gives CASSSQDGRHEQFF.

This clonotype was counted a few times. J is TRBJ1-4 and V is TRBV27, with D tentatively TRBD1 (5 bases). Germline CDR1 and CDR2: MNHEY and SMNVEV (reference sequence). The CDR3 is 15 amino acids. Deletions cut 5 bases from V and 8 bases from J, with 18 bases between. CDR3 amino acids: CASSPRGVRGEKLFF. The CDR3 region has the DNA TGTGCCAGCAGTCCCCGGGGGGTCCGGGGGGAAAAACTGTTTTTT.

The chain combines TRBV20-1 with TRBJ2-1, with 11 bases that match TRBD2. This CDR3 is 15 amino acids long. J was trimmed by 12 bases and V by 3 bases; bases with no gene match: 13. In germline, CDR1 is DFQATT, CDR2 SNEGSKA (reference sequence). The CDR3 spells CSASRTGTSGIGQFF. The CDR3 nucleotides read TGCAGTGCTAGCCGGACCGGGACTAGCGGTATTGGGCAGTTCTTC.

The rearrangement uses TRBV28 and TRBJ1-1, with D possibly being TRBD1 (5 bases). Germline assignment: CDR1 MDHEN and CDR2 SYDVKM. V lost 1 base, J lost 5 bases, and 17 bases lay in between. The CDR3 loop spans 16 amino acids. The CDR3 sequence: CASSLSPTDGRTEAFF. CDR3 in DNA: TGTGCCAGCAGTTTATCCCCGACAGACGGGAGAACTGAAGCTTTCTTT.